Each of the 17 T cell receptor beta chains below was sequenced from the same sample in a study of T cell responses to AZD1222 COVID-19 vaccine. Sequencing was performed with immunoSEQ multiplex PCR; in TCRdb, only in-frame clones are kept and a portion is missing. The table shows some 90,000 clones, with roughly 85% occurring only once. The sample in question was peripheral blood, obtained on day 0 of AZD1222 vaccination. These receptor sequences come from an adult in good health.

This chain joins TRBV6-5 and TRBJ1-1, with unresolved D. Trimming shortened V by 5 bases and J by 3 bases, and 7 bases separated the two germline ends. This CDR3 spans 12 amino acids. The germline gives CDR1 MNHEY, CDR2 SVGAGI. CDR3 sequence: CASSTVDTEAFF. As DNA, the CDR3 is TGTGCCAGCAGTACGGTGGACACTGAAGCTTTCTTT.

This rearrangement joins TRBV9 to TRBJ1-2, with 9 bases fitting TRBD1. Germline assignment: CDR1 SGDLS and CDR2 YYNGEE. CDR3 length: 15 amino acids. Unmatched junction bases numbered 7, after V lost 0 bases and J lost 7 bases. Here the CDR3 reads CASSVAGTGNFGYTF. In DNA, the CDR3 is TGTGCCAGCAGCGTAGCCGGGACAGGGAATTTTGGCTACACCTTC.

This chain joins TRBV10-3 and TRBJ2-3; D is unclear. The CDR3 has 12 amino acids. Germline CDR1 and CDR2: ENHRY and SYGVKD. The ends were cut back, 11 bases at V and 3 bases at J, with 12 bases in the middle. The CDR3 is CASAGSTDTQYF. CDR3 DNA sequence: TGTGCCTCTGCAGGTTCAACAGATACGCAGTATTTT.

CDR3 residues: CASSVDIHGYTF. In nucleotides, the CDR3 is TGTGCCAGCAGCGTAGATATCCATGGCTACACCTTC. The genes are TRBV9 and TRBJ1-2, with D uncertain. The germline gives CDR1 SGDLS, CDR2 YYNGEE. There are 12 residues in the CDR3. The germline V and J ends were trimmed by 0 bases and 6 bases, with 6 bases remaining between them.

This chain connects TRBV5-1 to TRBJ1-2; D is unclear. Looked up from germline, CDR1 is SGHRS and CDR2 is YFSETQ. This CDR3 is built from 13 residues. V gave up 4 bases and J gave up 13 bases, with 20 bases separating them. The CDR3 reads CASSPLVEGNFTF. The CDR3 nucleotides are TGCGCCAGCAGCCCCTTAGTCGAGGGAAACTTCACCTTC.

This rearrangement joins TRBV11-2 to TRBJ2-7, with 7 bases fitting TRBD2. Germline trimming cut 6 bases from V and 3 bases from J; bases unmatched to any gene: 14. Germline CDR1 is SGHAT and CDR2 is FQNNGV. The CDR3 has 16 amino acids. DNA for the CDR3: TGTGCCAGCAGTCCTAGCGGTTCTAGATCAATCTACGAGCAGTACTTC. Residues: CASSPSGSRSIYEQYF.

The chain couples TRBV18 to TRBJ1-5; D is ambiguous. Trimming took off 5 bases at V and 0 bases at J, with 5 bases between the two ends. Germline V CDR1 and CDR2: KGHSH, LQKENI. The CDR3 extends over 13 amino acids. CDR3 DNA sequence: TGTGCCAGCTCAACGCTTAGCAATCAGCCCCAGCATTTT. Translated, it gives CASSTLSNQPQHF.

The chain links TRBV7-9 to TRBJ1-2; D gene unclear. Germline CDR1 is SEHNR and CDR2 is FQNEAQ (reference sequence). Trimming stripped 6 bases from V and 5 bases from J, with 10 bases between. CDR3 length: 12 amino acids. The CDR3: CASRSTDYGYTF. CDR3 bases: TGTGCCAGCAGGTCTACGGATTATGGCTACACCTTC.

This chain joins TRBV12-3 or TRBV12-4 and TRBJ1-6; tentative D call: TRBD1 (5 bases). V gave up 6 bases and J gave up 10 bases, with 13 bases separating them. This CDR3 is built from 13 residues. CDR3 nucleotides: TGTGCCAGCAGGGAGACACAGGTCTCACCCCTCCACTTT. The encoded protein is CASRETQVSPLHF.

The V gene is TRBV6-2 or TRBV6-3, the J gene TRBJ1-2, with D possibly TRBD1 on 5 matching bases. The V gene lost 6 bases and the J gene lost 3 bases, with 14 bases spanning the gap. The germline CDR1 and CDR2 sequences are MNHEY and SVGEGT. The length of the CDR3 is 14 residues. CDR3 loop: CASSHRGADYGYTF. The CDR3 region has the DNA TGTGCCAGCAGCCACCGCGGGGCTGACTATGGCTACACCTTC.

J is TRBJ1-2 and V is TRBV7-8; TRBD1 might be the D (5 bases). CDR1 is SGHVS, CDR2 FQNEAQ, per germline. This CDR3 has 15 residues. The V end was cut by 0 bases, the J end by 8 bases, with 16 bases between. Written as DNA, the CDR3 is TGTGCCAGCAGCTTAGCCCGGGACCGACTAGGAGGCTACACCTTC. It specifies CASSLARDRLGGYTF.

The rearrangement links TRBV19 to TRBJ1-1; D unresolved. V dropped 3 bases and J dropped 3 bases, with 14 bases sitting between them. Germline V gene data show CDR1 as LNHDA and CDR2 as SQIVND (reference sequence). The CDR3 consists of 15 residues. This CDR3 is CASSILLGIHTEAFF. The CDR3 DNA reads as TGTGCCAGTAGTATCTTGCTGGGGATCCACACTGAAGCTTTCTTT.

The chain combines TRBV14 with TRBJ1-2; D call uncertain. CDR3 length equals 12 residues. Deletions cut 0 bases from V and 8 bases from J, with 7 bases between. Per the germline V gene, CDR1 is SGHDN and CDR2 is FVKESK. CDR3 nucleotides: TGTGCCAGCAGCCAAGACATTCGCGGCTACACCTTC. Translating gives CASSQDIRGYTF.

The CDR3, as DNA: TGCAGCGCCGGGGGACAGTCTGTCTCCTACGAGCAGTACTTC. Translating gives CSAGGQSVSYEQYF. This chain uses TRBV29-1 with TRBJ2-7; a weak D match, TRBD1 (7 bases). Per germline, CDR1 SQVTM and CDR2 ANQGSEA. V was trimmed by 7 bases and J by 0 bases, leaving 16 bases between them. The CDR3 loop spans 14 amino acids.

CDR3 in DNA: TGTGCCAGCAGTCACGGGACAGGGGGCCGAGCTTTCTTT. It encodes CASSHGTGGRAFF. The rearrangement joins TRBV27 to TRBJ1-1, with TRBD1 matching 12 bases. The CDR3 runs 13 residues. CDR1 and CDR2 from the germline V gene are MNHEY and SMNVEV (reference sequence). Trimming at V came to 5 bases and at J to 10 bases, leaving 5 bases not matched to a gene.

This clone was recorded once. The chain recombines TRBV2 with TRBJ1-5, with TRBD1 matching over 9 bases. Germline V lookup: CDR1 SNHLY, CDR2 FYNNEI. The CDR3 covers 14 residues. The ends lost 4 bases at V and 5 bases at J; junction bases unmatched: 3. The CDR3 loop is CASSGDRVYQPQHF. CDR3 DNA sequence: TGTGCCAGCAGTGGGGACAGGGTGTATCAGCCCCAGCATTTT.

The rearrangement uses TRBV4-3 and TRBJ1-4, with 7 bases identical to TRBD1. From germline, CDR1 is LGHNA and CDR2 YSLEER. This CDR3 spans 15 amino acids. V dropped 0 bases and J dropped 6; count of bases not matched to a gene: 4. DNA for the CDR3: TGCGCCAGCAGCCAAGATCCCGGGACAGATGAAAAACTGTTTTTT. Amino acid sequence: CASSQDPGTDEKLFF.